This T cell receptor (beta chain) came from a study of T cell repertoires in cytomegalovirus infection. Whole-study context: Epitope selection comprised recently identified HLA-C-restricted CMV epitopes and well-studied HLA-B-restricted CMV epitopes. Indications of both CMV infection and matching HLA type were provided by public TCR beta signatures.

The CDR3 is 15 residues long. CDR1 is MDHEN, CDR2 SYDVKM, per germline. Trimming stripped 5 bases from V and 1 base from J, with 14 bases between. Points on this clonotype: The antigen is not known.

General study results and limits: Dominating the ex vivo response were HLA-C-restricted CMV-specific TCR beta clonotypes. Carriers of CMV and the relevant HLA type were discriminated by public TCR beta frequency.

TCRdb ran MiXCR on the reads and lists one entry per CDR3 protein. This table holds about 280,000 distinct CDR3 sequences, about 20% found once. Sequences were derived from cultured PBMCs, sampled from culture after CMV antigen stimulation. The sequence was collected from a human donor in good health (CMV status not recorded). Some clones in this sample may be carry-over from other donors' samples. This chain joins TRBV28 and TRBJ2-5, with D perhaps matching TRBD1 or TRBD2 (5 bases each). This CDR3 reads CASSVGTAVQETQYF. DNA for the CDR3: TGTGCCAGCAGTGTCGGGACGGCGGTCCAAGAGACCCAGTACTTC.